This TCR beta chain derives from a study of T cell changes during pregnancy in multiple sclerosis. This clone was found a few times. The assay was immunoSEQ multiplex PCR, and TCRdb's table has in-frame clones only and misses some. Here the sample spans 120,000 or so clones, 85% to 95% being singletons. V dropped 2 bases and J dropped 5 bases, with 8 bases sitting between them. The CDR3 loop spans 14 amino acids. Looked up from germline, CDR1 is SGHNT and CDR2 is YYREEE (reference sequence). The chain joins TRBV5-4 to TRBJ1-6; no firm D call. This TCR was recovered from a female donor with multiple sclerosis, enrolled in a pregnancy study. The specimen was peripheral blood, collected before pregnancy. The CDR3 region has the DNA TGTGCCAGCAGCTTTTACCGGGATAATTCACCCCTCCACTTT. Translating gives CASSFYRDNSPLHF.